The 9 T cell receptor beta chains below were found in one sample sequenced in a study of shared clonotypes between healthy human individuals. Measured with immunoSEQ multiplex PCR; TCRdb has only the in-frame clones, and not every one. The sample lists under 2,000,000 clones, approximately 94% occurring once. Naive-designated CD8 cells lacked CD45RO, were positively enriched for CCR7, and omitted terminally differentiated effector memory CD45RA+ cells. The sample taken for sequencing was naive CD8+ T cells sorted from blood. Receptor source: a man aged 18 to 29 in good health.

On this clone: At one boundary the junction diverges from the germline segment, which might be a read error. The V gene is TRBV13, the J gene TRBJ2-1, with 8 bases that match TRBD1. Germline CDR1 PRHDT, CDR2 FYEKMQ (reference sequence). The CDR3 is made up of 16 amino acids. The CDR3 DNA is TGTGCCAGCAGCGTAGGGGGGACAGGCATCTACAATGAGCAGTTCTTC. It is translated as CASSVGGTGIYNEQFF.

This sequence joins TRBV7-8 and TRBJ2-7, with 9 bases lining up with TRBD1. Germline-derived CDR1 and CDR2 are SGHVS and FQNEAQ. This CDR3 region has 17 residues. After removal of 5 bases from V and 4 bases from J, the junction contained 15 bases not matched to a gene. The DNA of the CDR3 is TGTGCCAGCAGCCAAAAGGGCCTCGACAGGGGGATGTACGAGCAGTACTTC. Translating it yields CASSQKGLDRGMYEQYF. The full variable domain, with the rest looked up from reference TRBV7-8 and TRBJ2-7, is GAGVSQSPRYKVAKRGQDVALRCDPISGHVSLFWYQQALGQGPEFLTYFQNEAQLDKSGLPSDRFFAERPEGSVSTLKIQRTQQEDSAVYLCASSQKGLDRGMYEQYFGPGTRLTVT.

The V call is TRBV2, the J call TRBJ2-5; TRBD2 aligns across 9 bases. There are 14 residues in the CDR3. Trimming took 6 bases from V and 10 from J; bases not matched to a gene: 12. Germline V gives CDR1 SNHLY, CDR2 FYNNEI. DNA of the CDR3: TGTGCCAGCAGGACGACTAGCGGCCTCCCAGGCCAGTACTTC. Its protein is CASRTTSGLPGQYF.

This chain links TRBV7-9 with TRBJ2-1; TRBD2 matches at 12 bases. After removal of 0 bases from V and 9 bases from J, the junction contained 9 bases not matched to a gene. Germline V lookup: CDR1 SEHNR, CDR2 FQNEAQ (reference sequence). This CDR3 is 17 amino acids long. As DNA, the CDR3 is TGTGCCAGCAGCTTAGCCCCGGGACTAGCGGGTTCCGGTGAGCAGTTCTTC. Residues: CASSLAPGLAGSGEQFF. Supplemented by reference TRBV7-9 and TRBJ2-1, the full variable domain reads DTGVSQNPRHKITKRGQNVTFRCDPISEHNRLYWYRQTLGQGPEFLTYFQNEAQLEKSRLLSDRFSAERPKGSFSTLEIQRTEQGDSAMYLCASSLAPGLAGSGEQFFGPGTRLTVL.

The chain has TRBV7-8 and TRBJ2-7; 7 bases are a match to TRBD1. The V segment lost 0 bases and the J segment 5 bases; nucleotides outside the gene matches: 7. This CDR3 is 15 amino acids long. From germline, CDR1 is SGHVS and CDR2 FQNEAQ. In nucleotides, the CDR3 is TGTGCCAGCAGCTTAGCGTACAGGGGTCCGGACGAGCAGTACTTC. Its protein product is CASSLAYRGPDEQYF.

The chain links TRBV5-6 to TRBJ2-5; TRBD2 is a possible D gene (6 bases). Germline lookup yields CDR1 SGHDT and CDR2 YYEEEE. Between the trimmed V and J ends, which lost 3 bases and 2 bases, there was a span of 8 bases. The CDR3 has 13 residues. Here the CDR3 reads CASSWEAQETQYF. CDR3 nucleotide sequence: TGTGCCAGCAGCTGGGAGGCACAAGAGACCCAGTACTTC.

The CDR3 reads CASSPPGPHHSGANVLTF. In nucleotides, the CDR3 is TGTGCCAGCAGCCCCCCGGGACCCCACCACTCTGGGGCCAACGTCCTGACTTTC. The chain carries TRBV7-9 and TRBJ2-6; D may be TRBD1 or TRBD2 (5 bases each). The germline CDR1 and CDR2 sequences are SEHNR and FQNEAQ (reference sequence). The CDR3 consists of 18 residues. Trimming took off 5 bases at V and 0 bases at J, with 17 bases between the two ends.

This clone was found a few times. The chain links TRBV27 to TRBJ1-6; D might be TRBD1 (5 bases). This CDR3 spans 15 amino acids. Looked up from germline, CDR1 is MNHEY and CDR2 is SMNVEV (reference sequence). The V and J ends lost 3 bases and 6 bases respectively, with 12 bases between them. The CDR3 sequence: CASSFQGEGNSPLHF. The CDR3 bases are TGTGCCAGCAGTTTCCAGGGTGAAGGTAATTCACCCCTCCACTTT.

This clone was observed a single time. This chain links TRBV10-3 with TRBJ1-2; unclear D gene. There are 16 residues in the CDR3. Per the germline V gene, CDR1 is ENHRY and CDR2 is SYGVKD. V lost 0 bases and J 2 bases, leaving 13 bases between the germline ends. This chain's CDR3 is CAISESSSGGNYGYTF. CDR3 nucleotide sequence: TGTGCCATCAGTGAGTCCTCCTCGGGAGGGAACTATGGCTACACCTTC.